This T cell receptor (beta chain) was identified in a study of cytomegalovirus exposure and HLA in healthy donors. Study-level background: As an earlier analysis found, around 190 million T cells yielded about 120 million unique TCR beta sequences.

The PCR was carried out with 60 Vbeta primers and 13 Jbeta primers. Libraries were prepared by immunoSEQ multiplex PCR; TCRdb keeps only in-frame clonotypes and omits some of them. The sample contains 200,000 to 250,000 clones, 65% to 75% of which appear only once. This receptor was identified in a woman aged 25-40 years in good health and CMV-seronegative. Sequencing was performed on PBMCs.

The CDR3 sequence: CSVPDIGSEAFF. CDR3 coding DNA: TGCAGCGTGCCCGACATTGGTTCTGAAGCTTTCTTT. The chain has TRBV29-1 and TRBJ1-1; D gene unclear. Trimming took off 6 bases at V and 6 bases at J, with 14 bases between the two ends. Germline values: CDR1 SQVTM, CDR2 ANQGSEA. This CDR3 region has 12 residues.